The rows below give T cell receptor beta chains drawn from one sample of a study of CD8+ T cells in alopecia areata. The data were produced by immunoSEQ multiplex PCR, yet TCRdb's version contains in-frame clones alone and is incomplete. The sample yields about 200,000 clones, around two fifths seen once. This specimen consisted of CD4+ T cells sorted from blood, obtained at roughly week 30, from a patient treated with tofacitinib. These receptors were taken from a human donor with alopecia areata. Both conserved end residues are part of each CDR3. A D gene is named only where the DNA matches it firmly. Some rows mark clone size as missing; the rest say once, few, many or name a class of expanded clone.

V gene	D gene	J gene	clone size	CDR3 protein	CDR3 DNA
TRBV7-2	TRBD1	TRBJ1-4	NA	CASSSQGFNEKLFF	TGTGCCAGCAGCTCACAGGGGTTTAATGAAAAACTGTTTTTT
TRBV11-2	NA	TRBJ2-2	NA	CATRRGTNTGELFF	TGTGCCACCCGCAGGGGCACGAACACCGGGGAGCTGTTTTTT
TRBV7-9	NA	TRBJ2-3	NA	CASSLAGRDTQYF	TGTGCCAGCAGCTTAGCGGGGAGGGATACGCAGTATTTT
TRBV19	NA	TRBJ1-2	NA	CASSTGDLYGYTF	TGTGCCAGTAGTACAGGAGACTTGTATGGCTACACCTTC
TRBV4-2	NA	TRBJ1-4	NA	CASSPNRAPNEKLFF	TGTGCCAGCAGCCCAAACAGGGCCCCTAATGAAAAACTGTTTTTT
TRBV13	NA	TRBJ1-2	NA	CASSPDKLYGYTF	TGTGCCAGCAGCCCGGACAAACTCTATGGCTACACCTTC
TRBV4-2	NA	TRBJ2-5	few	CASSQDLSSLRETQYF	TGTGCCAGCAGCCAAGATCTGTCTAGTTTGAGAGAGACCCAGTACTTC
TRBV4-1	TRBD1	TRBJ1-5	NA	CASSPFLTGHQPQHF	TGCGCCAGCAGCCCCTTCCTGACAGGGCATCAGCCCCAGCATTTT
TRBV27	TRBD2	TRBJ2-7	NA	CASSPPGLAGLREQYF	TGTGCCAGCAGTCCTCCGGGACTAGCGGGACTCCGCGAGCAGTACTTC
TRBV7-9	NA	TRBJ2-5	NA	CASSAEVRTQYF	TGTGCCAGCAGCGCGGAGGTGAGGACCCAGTACTTC
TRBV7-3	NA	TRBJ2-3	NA	CASSFGTNTDTQYF	TGTGCCAGCAGCTTCGGGACCAACACAGATACGCAGTATTTT
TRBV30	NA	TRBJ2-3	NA	CATSLGIEDTQYF	TGTGCCACGTCACTAGGAATTGAAGATACGCAGTATTTT
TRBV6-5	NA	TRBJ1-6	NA	CASSYSTAQPLHF	TGTGCCAGCAGTTACTCGACAGCCCAACCCCTCCACTTT
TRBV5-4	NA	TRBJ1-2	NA	CASSLTSGGGYTF	TGTGCCAGCAGCTTGACATCAGGTGGCGGCTACACCTTC
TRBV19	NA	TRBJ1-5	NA	CASSNLGGNQPQHF	TGTGCCAGTAGTAACCTAGGTGGGAATCAGCCCCAGCATTTT